This T cell receptor beta chain was documented in a study of identical twins. The CDR3 is 17 residues long. V lost 7 bases and J 0 bases, leaving 19 bases between the germline ends. CDR1 and CDR2 from the germline V gene are SNHLY and FYNNEI. TCRdb itself ran the 5' RACE reads through MiXCR, one entry per CDR3 protein. The sample contains hundreds of thousands of distinct CDR3 sequences, over 8.5% of which appear only once. Separately, the same data were catalogued under a study of yellow fever vaccine responses in identical twins.

Sequencing was done on a sample of PBMCs. This sequence originates from a woman aged 18-29 years in good health. This sequence joins TRBV2 and TRBJ2-1; the D is unclear. The CDR3 region has the DNA TGTGCCAGCACACCAAGGTGGCAACCAAGCTCCTACAATGAGCAGTTCTTC. Protein: CASTPRWQPSSYNEQFF.